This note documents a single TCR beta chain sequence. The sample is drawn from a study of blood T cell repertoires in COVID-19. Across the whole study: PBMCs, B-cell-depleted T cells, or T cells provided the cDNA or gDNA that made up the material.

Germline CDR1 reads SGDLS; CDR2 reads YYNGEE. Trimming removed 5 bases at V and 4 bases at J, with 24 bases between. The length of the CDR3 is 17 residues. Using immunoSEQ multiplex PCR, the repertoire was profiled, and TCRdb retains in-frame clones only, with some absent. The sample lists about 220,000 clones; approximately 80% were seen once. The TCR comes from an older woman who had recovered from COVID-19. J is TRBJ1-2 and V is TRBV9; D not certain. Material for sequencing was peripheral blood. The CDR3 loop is CASSHAGGGPFSYGYTF. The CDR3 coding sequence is TGTGCCAGCAGTCATGCAGGTGGAGGCCCTTTTTCCTATGGCTACACCTTC. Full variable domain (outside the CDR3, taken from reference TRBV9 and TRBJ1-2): DSGVTQTPKHLITATGQRVTLRCSPRSGDLSVYWYQQSLDQGLQFLIQYYNGEERAKGNILERFSAQQFPDLHSELNLSSLELGDSALYFCASSHAGGGPFSYGYTFGSGTRLTVV.